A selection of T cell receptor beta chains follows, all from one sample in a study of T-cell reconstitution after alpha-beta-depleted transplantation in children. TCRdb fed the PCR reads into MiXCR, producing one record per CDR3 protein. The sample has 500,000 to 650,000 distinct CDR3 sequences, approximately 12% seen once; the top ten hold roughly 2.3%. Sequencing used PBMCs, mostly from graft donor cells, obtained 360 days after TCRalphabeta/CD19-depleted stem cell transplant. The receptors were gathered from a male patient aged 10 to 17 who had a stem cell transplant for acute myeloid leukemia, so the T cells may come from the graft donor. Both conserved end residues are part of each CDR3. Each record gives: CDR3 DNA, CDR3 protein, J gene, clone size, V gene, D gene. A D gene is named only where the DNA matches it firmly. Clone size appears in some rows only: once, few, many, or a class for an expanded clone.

CDR3 DNA: TGCAGCCCAACCCAAACTAGCGGGAGGGCCTACGAGCAGTACTTC; CDR3 protein: CSPTQTSGRAYEQYF; J gene: TRBJ2-7; clone size: many; V gene: TRBV29-1; D gene: TRBD2
CDR3 DNA: TGTGCCAGCAGCCCGCCCCTGGCCAAAAACATTCAGTACTTC; CDR3 protein: CASSPPLAKNIQYF; J gene: TRBJ2-4; clone size: many; V gene: TRBV3-1; D gene: NA
CDR3 DNA: TGTGCCAGCAGTTCCCCCCCGAACACCGGGGAGCTGTTTTTT; CDR3 protein: CASSSPPNTGELFF; J gene: TRBJ2-2; clone size: many; V gene: TRBV2; D gene: NA
CDR3 DNA: TGTGCCAGCAGGGCTACGGTCCTCTTCGAACGGGGGCAGTACGAGCAGTACTTC; CDR3 protein: CASRATVLFERGQYEQYF; J gene: TRBJ2-7; clone size: many; V gene: TRBV2; D gene: NA
CDR3 DNA: TGCAGTGCTAGGGTTATCGTGGGAGAAGAGCAGTACTTC; CDR3 protein: CSARVIVGEEQYF; J gene: TRBJ2-7; clone size: few; V gene: TRBV20-1; D gene: NA
CDR3 DNA: TGCGCCAGCAGTACACTACCGGGACTTGGCTACGAGCAGTACTTC; CDR3 protein: CASSTLPGLGYEQYF; J gene: TRBJ2-7; clone size: NA; V gene: TRBV10-2; D gene: NA
CDR3 DNA: TGCAGCGTCGATACAGGGGCAAACATTCAGTACTTC; CDR3 protein: CSVDTGANIQYF; J gene: TRBJ2-4; clone size: NA; V gene: TRBV29-1; D gene: TRBD1
CDR3 DNA: TGTGCCAGCAGTTTAGATGCGGGAGGTATCTACGAGCAGTACTTC; CDR3 protein: CASSLDAGGIYEQYF; J gene: TRBJ2-7; clone size: many; V gene: TRBV27; D gene: TRBD2
CDR3 DNA: TGTGCCAGCAGCTTTGCGGTTAGCACAGATACGCAGTATTTT; CDR3 protein: CASSFAVSTDTQYF; J gene: TRBJ2-3; clone size: NA; V gene: TRBV7-3; D gene: NA
CDR3 DNA: TGCAGTGCCCACCTCAGGGGGAGGGCCAACACCGGGGAGCTGTTTTTT; CDR3 protein: CSAHLRGRANTGELFF; J gene: TRBJ2-2; clone size: many; V gene: TRBV20-1; D gene: NA
CDR3 DNA: TGTGCCAGCAGCACCCAAGGCAGGGGCGGGGAGACCCAGTACTTC; CDR3 protein: CASSTQGRGGETQYF; J gene: TRBJ2-5; clone size: few; V gene: TRBV21-1; D gene: NA
CDR3 DNA: TGTGCCAGCAGCTTAGAAGTGGGGGATGTGTACGAGCAGTACTTC; CDR3 protein: CASSLEVGDVYEQYF; J gene: TRBJ2-7; clone size: few; V gene: TRBV7-8; D gene: NA
CDR3 DNA: TGTGCCAGCAACCCAGCGGTCTCACTAGGAATGATCGGGGAGCTGTTTTTT; CDR3 protein: CASNPAVSLGMIGELFF; J gene: TRBJ2-2; clone size: few; V gene: TRBV7-2; D gene: NA
CDR3 DNA: TGTGCCAGCAGCAAGAAGCAGGAGGGGATCACAGGGGGCCCCTACAATGAGCAGTTCTTC; CDR3 protein: CASSKKQEGITGGPYNEQFF; J gene: TRBJ2-1; clone size: few; V gene: TRBV21-1; D gene: NA
CDR3 DNA: TGCAGTGCTAGAGCCCCGCCTCGGACGTCTGAGTCCTACGAGCAGTACTTC; CDR3 protein: CSARAPPRTSESYEQYF; J gene: TRBJ2-7; clone size: NA; V gene: TRBV20-1; D gene: NA
CDR3 DNA: TGTGCCACCAGCAGAGACCCTCCCTACGAGCAGTACTTC; CDR3 protein: CATSRDPPYEQYF; J gene: TRBJ2-7; clone size: once; V gene: TRBV15; D gene: NA
CDR3 DNA: TGTGCCACCTCGGTACCCTCCGGGACCTACAATGAGCAGTTCTTC; CDR3 protein: CATSVPSGTYNEQFF; J gene: TRBJ2-1; clone size: few; V gene: TRBV3-1; D gene: NA
CDR3 DNA: TGTGCCAGCAGCTTAGGACTGGTAGGAGAGACCCAGTACTTC; CDR3 protein: CASSLGLVGETQYF; J gene: TRBJ2-5; clone size: NA; V gene: TRBV7-9; D gene: NA
CDR3 DNA: TGCAGCGTGAGTGGGGGAGATACGCAGTATTTT; CDR3 protein: CSVSGGDTQYF; J gene: TRBJ2-3; clone size: few; V gene: TRBV29-1; D gene: NA
CDR3 DNA: TGTGCCAGCAGCGTAGGAAGTGGTCAGGCCTCTGGAAACACCATATATTTT; CDR3 protein: CASSVGSGQASGNTIYF; J gene: TRBJ1-3; clone size: few; V gene: TRBV9; D gene: NA
CDR3 DNA: TGTGCCAGCAGCCAAAACCTAGCGGGGTACAATGAGCAGTTCTTC; CDR3 protein: CASSQNLAGYNEQFF; J gene: TRBJ2-1; clone size: few; V gene: TRBV14; D gene: TRBD2
CDR3 DNA: TGTGCCAGCAGCCCTCAGACACGTCACTACAATGAGCAGTTCTTC; CDR3 protein: CASSPQTRHYNEQFF; J gene: TRBJ2-1; clone size: many; V gene: TRBV28; D gene: NA
CDR3 DNA: TGCAGTGCTCGGACTAGCGGGAGCCCCACAGATACGCAGTATTTT; CDR3 protein: CSARTSGSPTDTQYF; J gene: TRBJ2-3; clone size: NA; V gene: TRBV20-1; D gene: TRBD2
CDR3 DNA: TGCAGTGCTAGAGTTAACCAGGCTCAGCCCCAGCATTTT; CDR3 protein: CSARVNQAQPQHF; J gene: TRBJ1-5; clone size: NA; V gene: TRBV20-1; D gene: NA
CDR3 DNA: TGTGCCAGCAGCGTAGCCGGGACAGGGAGCCCCTACGAGCAGTACTTC; CDR3 protein: CASSVAGTGSPYEQYF; J gene: TRBJ2-7; clone size: many; V gene: TRBV9; D gene: TRBD1